This T cell receptor beta chain originates from a study of early T cells in non-severe SARS-CoV-2 infection. Unique molecular identifier tags were affixed to discrete cDNA molecules. TCRdb recomputed calls from the 5' RACE reads with MiXCR, one row per CDR3 protein. This sample has 65,000 to 75,000 distinct CDR3 sequences, with 9.5% to 13% found just once. Trimming pared 1 base from V and 10 bases from J, leaving 8 bases between. This CDR3 spans 12 amino acids. Germline CDR1 reads SEHNR; CDR2 reads FQNEAQ (reference sequence). The receptor was isolated from an adult who was a healthcare worker with PCR-confirmed SARS-CoV-2 infection or an uninfected control (not recorded which). Material for sequencing was whole blood. The chain carries TRBV7-9 and TRBJ2-1, with D maybe TRBD2 (5 bases). This CDR3 is CASSLGWREQFF. The CDR3, as DNA: TGTGCCAGCAGCTTAGGATGGAGGGAGCAGTTCTTC.